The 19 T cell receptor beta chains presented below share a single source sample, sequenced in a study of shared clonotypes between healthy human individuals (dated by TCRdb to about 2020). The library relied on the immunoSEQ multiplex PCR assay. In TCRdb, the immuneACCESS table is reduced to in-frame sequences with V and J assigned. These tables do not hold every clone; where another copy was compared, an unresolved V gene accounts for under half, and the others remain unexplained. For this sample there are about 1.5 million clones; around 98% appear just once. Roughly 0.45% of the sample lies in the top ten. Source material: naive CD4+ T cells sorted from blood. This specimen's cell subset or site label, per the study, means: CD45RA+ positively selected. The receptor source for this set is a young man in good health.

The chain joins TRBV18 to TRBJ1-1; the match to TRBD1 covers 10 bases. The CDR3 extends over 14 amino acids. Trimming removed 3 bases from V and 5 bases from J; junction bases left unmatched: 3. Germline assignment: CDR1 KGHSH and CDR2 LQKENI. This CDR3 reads CASSPDRGLTEAFF. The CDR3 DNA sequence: TGTGCCAGCTCACCCGACAGGGGGCTAACTGAAGCTTTCTTT. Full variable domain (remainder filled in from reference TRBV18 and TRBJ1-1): NAGVMQNPRHLVRRRGQEARLRCSPMKGHSHVYWYRQLPEEGLKFMVYLQKENIIDESGMPKERFSAEFPKEGPSILRIQQVVRGDSAAYFCASSPDRGLTEAFFGQGTRLTVV.

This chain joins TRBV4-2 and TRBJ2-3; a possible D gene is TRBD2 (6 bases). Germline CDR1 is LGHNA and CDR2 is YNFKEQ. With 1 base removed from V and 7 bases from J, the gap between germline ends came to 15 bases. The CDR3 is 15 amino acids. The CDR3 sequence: CASSQVPSVGNTQYF. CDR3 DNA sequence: TGTGCCAGCAGCCAAGTCCCTAGCGTTGGCAATACGCAGTATTTT.

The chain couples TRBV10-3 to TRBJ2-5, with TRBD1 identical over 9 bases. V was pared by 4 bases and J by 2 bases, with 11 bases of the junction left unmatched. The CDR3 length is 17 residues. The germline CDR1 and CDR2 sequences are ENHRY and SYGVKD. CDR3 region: CAISGKTGTGLQETQYF. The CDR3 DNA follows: TGTGCCATCAGTGGAAAAACCGGGACAGGGCTTCAAGAGACCCAGTACTTC.

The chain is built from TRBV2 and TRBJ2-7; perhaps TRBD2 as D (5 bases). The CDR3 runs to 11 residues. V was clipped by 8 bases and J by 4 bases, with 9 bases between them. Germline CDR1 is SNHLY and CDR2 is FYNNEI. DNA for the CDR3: TGTGCCAGCCGGGAAAAGTACGAGCAGTACTTC. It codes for CASREKYEQYF.

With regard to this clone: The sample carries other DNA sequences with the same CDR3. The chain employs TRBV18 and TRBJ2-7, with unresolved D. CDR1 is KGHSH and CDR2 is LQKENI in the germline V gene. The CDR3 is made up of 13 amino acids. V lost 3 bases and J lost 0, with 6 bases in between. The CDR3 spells CASSPSSSYEQYF. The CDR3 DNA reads TGTGCCAGCTCACCTTCAAGCTCCTACGAGCAGTACTTC.

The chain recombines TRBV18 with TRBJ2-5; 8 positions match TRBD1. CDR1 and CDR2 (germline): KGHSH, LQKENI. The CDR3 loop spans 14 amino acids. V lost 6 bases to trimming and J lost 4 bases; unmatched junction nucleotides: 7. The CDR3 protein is CASSPAGGGETQYF. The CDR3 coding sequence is TGTGCCAGCTCCCCGGCAGGGGGCGGAGAGACCCAGTACTTC.

The CDR3 nucleotides are TGTGCCAGCCACATTGGGGACTCCACCCGAGGTACCGGGGAGCTGTTTTTT. Its translation: CASHIGDSTRGTGELFF. The chain couples TRBV9 to TRBJ2-2, with a tentative D call TRBD2 (6 bases). Germline CDR1 is SGDLS and CDR2 is YYNGEE. The ends were cut back, 7 bases at V and 5 bases at J, with 24 bases in the middle. This CDR3 has 17 amino acids. Using reference TRBV9 and TRBJ2-2 for the parts outside the CDR3, the full variable domain is DSGVTQTPKHLITATGQRVTLRCSPRSGDLSVYWYQQSLDQGLQFLIQYYNGEERAKGNILERFSAQQFPDLHSELNLSSLELGDSALYFCASHIGDSTRGTGELFFGEGSRLTVL.

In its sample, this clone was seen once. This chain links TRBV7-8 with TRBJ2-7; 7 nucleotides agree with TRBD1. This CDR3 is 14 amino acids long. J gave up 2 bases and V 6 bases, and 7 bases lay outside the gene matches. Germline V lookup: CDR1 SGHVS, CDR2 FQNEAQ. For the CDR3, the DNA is TGTGCCAGCAGACGGACAGGCGAAACCTACGAGCAGTACTTC. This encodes CASRRTGETYEQYF.

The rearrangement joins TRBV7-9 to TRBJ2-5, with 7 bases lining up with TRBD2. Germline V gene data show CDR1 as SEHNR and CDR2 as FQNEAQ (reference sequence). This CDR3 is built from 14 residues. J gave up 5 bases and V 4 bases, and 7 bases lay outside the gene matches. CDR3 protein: CASSWRRESETQYF. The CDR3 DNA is TGTGCCAGCAGCTGGAGGCGGGAGTCCGAGACCCAGTACTTC.

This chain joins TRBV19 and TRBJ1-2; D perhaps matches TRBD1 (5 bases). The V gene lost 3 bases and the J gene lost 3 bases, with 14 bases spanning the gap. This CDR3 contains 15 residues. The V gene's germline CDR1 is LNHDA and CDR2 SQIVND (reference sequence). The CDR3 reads CASSMDSDSYYGYTF. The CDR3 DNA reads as TGTGCCAGTAGTATGGATTCCGACAGTTACTATGGCTACACCTTC.

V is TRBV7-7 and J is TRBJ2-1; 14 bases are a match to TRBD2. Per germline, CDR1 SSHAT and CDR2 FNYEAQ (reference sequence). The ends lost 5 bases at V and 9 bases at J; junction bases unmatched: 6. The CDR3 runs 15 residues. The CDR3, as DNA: TGTGCCAGCAGCCGACTAGCGGGAGGGTCGAGTGAGCAGTTCTTC. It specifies CASSRLAGGSSEQFF.

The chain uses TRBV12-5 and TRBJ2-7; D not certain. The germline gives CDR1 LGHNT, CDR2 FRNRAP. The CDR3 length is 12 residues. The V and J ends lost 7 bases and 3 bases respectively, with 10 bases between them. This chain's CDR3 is CASVFPVYEQYF. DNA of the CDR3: TGTGCTAGTGTTTTCCCGGTCTACGAGCAGTACTTC.

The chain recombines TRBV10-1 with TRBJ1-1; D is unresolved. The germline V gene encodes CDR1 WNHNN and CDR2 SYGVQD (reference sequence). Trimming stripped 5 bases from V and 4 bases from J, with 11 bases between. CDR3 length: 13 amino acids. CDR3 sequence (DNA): TGCGCCAGCAGTTCCGGGATGCGCACTGAAGCTTTCTTT. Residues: CASSSGMRTEAFF.

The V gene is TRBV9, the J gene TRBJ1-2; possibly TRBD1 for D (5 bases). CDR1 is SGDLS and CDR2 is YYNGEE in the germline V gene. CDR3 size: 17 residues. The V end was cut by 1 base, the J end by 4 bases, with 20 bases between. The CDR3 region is CASSVTSLSGLGYGYTF. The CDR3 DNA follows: TGTGCCAGCAGCGTAACTTCCCTTTCAGGGTTGGGCTATGGCTACACCTTC.

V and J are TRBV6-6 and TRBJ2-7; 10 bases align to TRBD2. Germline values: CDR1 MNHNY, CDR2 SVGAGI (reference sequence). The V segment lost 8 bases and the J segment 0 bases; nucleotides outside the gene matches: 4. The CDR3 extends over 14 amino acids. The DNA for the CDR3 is TGTGCCAGCGGGCGGACTAGCGGCTCCTACGAGCAGTACTTC. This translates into CASGRTSGSYEQYF.

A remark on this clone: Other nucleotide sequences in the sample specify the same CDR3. CDR3: CASSILGGQETQYF. The CDR3 DNA sequence: TGTGCCAGTAGTATACTGGGTGGGCAAGAGACCCAGTACTTC. The genes are TRBV19 and TRBJ2-5, with D unclear. The germline V and J ends were trimmed by 2 bases and 2 bases, with 9 bases remaining between them. Germline V lookup: CDR1 LNHDA, CDR2 SQIVND (reference sequence). The length of the CDR3 is 14 residues. Drawing the rest from reference TRBV19 and TRBJ2-5, the complete variable domain is DGGITQSPKYLFRKEGQNVTLSCEQNLNHDAMYWYRQDPGQGLRLIYYSQIVNDFQKGDIAEGYSVSREKKESFPLTVTSAQKNPTAFYLCASSILGGQETQYFGPGTRLLVL.

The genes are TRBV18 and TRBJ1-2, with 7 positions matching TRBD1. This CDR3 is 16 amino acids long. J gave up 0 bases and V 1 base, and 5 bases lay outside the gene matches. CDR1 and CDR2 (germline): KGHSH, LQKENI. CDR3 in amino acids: CASSPRTGQANYGYTF. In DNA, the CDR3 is TGTGCCAGCTCACCACGGACAGGCCAAGCTAACTATGGCTACACCTTC.

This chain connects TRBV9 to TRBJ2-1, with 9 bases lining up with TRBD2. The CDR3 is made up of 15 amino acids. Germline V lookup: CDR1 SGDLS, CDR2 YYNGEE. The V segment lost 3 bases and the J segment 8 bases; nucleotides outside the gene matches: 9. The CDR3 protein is CASSAFEREVYEQFF. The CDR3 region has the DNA TGTGCCAGCAGCGCCTTCGAGCGGGAGGTGTATGAGCAGTTCTTC.

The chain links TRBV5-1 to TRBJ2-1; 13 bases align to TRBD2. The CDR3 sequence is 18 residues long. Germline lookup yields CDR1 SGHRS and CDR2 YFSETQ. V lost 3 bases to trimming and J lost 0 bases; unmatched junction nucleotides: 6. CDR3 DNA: TGCGCCAGCAGCTGGGGACTAGCGGGACTCAGCTCCTACAATGAGCAGTTCTTC. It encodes CASSWGLAGLSSYNEQFF.